This TCR beta chain was captured by sequencing in a study of blood T cells in healthy people across ages. Study summary: Per every two T cells, about one barcoded beta molecule was captured by template switching. Findings and caveats of the study: Roughly linear age-related decline in beta diversity appeared, significant by age about 37.

Germline V CDR1 and CDR2: ENHRY, SYGVKD. This CDR3 is 18 amino acids long. The V end lost 3 bases, the J end lost 3 bases, and 24 bases lay between the germline ends. Of note for this clonotype: No antigen is known for it.

Researchers report isolating at least 6.5 million PBMCs per sample. Per individual sample, total RNA of at least 5 micrograms was extracted. Sample-barcoded 5' priming and a J-beta primer mix drove a second PCR of about 7 to 12 cycles. Via MiXCR, TCRdb re-called the 5' RACE reads, giving one row per CDR3 protein. In the table there are around 400,000 distinct CDR3 sequences, about 55% of which are singletons. This sequence joins TRBV10-3 and TRBJ2-7; D might be TRBD2 (6 bases). The sample comprised blood. The sequence came from a man aged 55 to 69 in good health. The CDR3 region has the DNA TGTGCCATCAGTGATCCTGGGGGGAAGGGCCTTCCTCACTACGAGCAGTACTTC. The encoded protein is CAISDPGGKGLPHYEQYF.